The T cell receptor (beta chain) under discussion was sequenced for a study of blood T cell repertoires in COVID-19. Study information: The samples span acute and convalescent COVID-19 from the United States, Italy and Spain.

Generated by immunoSEQ multiplex PCR, the TCRdb table keeps only in-frame clones and is missing some. Here the sample spans around 480,000 clones, approximately 86% being singletons. In this sample, this clone turned up once. Germline lookup yields CDR1 SEHNR and CDR2 FQNEAQ (reference sequence). V was trimmed by 5 bases and J by 0 bases, leaving 11 bases between them. The CDR3 length is 15 residues. This clonotype was obtained from a woman between 18 and 30 years old who had recovered from COVID-19. V gene TRBV7-9 combines with J gene TRBJ1-3, with D hard to call. The sequenced material came from PBMCs or T cells enriched from blood (not recorded which). CDR3 nucleotides: TGTGCCAGCAGCCTGACGGGTCCCTCTGGAAACACCATATATTTT. It translates to CASSLTGPSGNTIYF.